The sequence of this TCR beta chain was determined in a study of blood T cells in healthy people across ages. This clonotype has just a few counts. What it recognizes is unknown. Together with a sample-barcoded 5' primer, a J-beta primer mix was included in a second PCR lasting roughly 7 to 11 cycles. Via MiXCR, TCRdb re-called the 5' RACE reads, giving one row per CDR3 protein. The repertoire has over 700,000 distinct CDR3 sequences, 40% to 65% of them found once; the top ten carry around 40%. Whole-study results and caveats: Bulk PBMC profiling left naive and antigen-experienced comparisons inconclusive.

V shed 7 bases and J 2 bases; nucleotides not matched to a gene: 8. In germline, CDR1 is MNHNS, CDR2 SASEGT. This CDR3 is built from 14 residues. V and J are TRBV6-1 and TRBJ2-7, with 7 positions matching TRBD1. The TCR comes from a man of 80 years or more in good health. The sequencing input was blood. CDR3: CASNPAGTAYEQYF. Here the CDR3 DNA reads TGTGCCAGCAACCCTGCCGGGACAGCCTACGAGCAGTACTTC.